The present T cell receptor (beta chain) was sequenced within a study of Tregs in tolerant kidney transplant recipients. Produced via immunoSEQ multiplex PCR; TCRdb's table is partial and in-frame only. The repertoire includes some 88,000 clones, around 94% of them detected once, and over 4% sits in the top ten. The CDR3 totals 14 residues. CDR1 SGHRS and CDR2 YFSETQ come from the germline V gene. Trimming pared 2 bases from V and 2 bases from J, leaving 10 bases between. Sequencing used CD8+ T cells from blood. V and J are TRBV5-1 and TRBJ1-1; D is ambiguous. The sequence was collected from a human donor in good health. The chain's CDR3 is CASSFRRANTEAFF. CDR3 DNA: TGCGCCAGCAGCTTTCGGCGGGCTAACACTGAAGCTTTCTTT.